This T cell receptor beta chain was recorded in a study of blood T cell repertoires in COVID-19. The wider study: Sites in the United States, Italy and Spain provided acute and convalescent COVID-19 samples. Sample material is recorded as cDNA or gDNA derived from T cells, B-cell-depleted T cells, or PBMCs.

The V gene lost 7 bases and the J gene lost 0 bases, with 19 bases spanning the gap. CDR1 and CDR2 from the germline V gene are MGHDK and SYGVNS. The CDR3 is 17 amino acids. Per the original data handling: Estimated nucleated cell counts came from reference gene primer amplification. Sequencing used immunoSEQ multiplex PCR; TCRdb keeps in-frame clones, though not all of them. The V and J calls and clone size come from that table; D and trimming were worked out from the DNA. The sample includes about 280,000 clones, around 85% of them seen just once. V gene TRBV25-1 combines with J gene TRBJ1-3, with D perhaps matching TRBD1 (6 bases). The sequenced sample was peripheral blood. The sequence was obtained from a man between 50 and 59 years old with active or convalescent COVID-19. CDR3 amino acids: CASTPKDGTNSGNTIYF. In DNA, the CDR3 is TGTGCCAGCACCCCGAAAGACGGGACAAACTCTGGAAACACCATATATTTT.